What follows is one TCR beta chain and its context. The antigen it binds to is not known. No clone much larger than this one lies a single base away; base qualities are absent. TCRbeta CDR3 regions were amplified from genomic DNA by means of the immunoSEQ Assay, a bias-controlled multiplex PCR. The paper's processing steps were these. Nucleated cell counts per sample were estimated from amplification of reference gene primers within the assay. Sequence reads were collapsed and filtered to measure the absolute abundance of every unique TCRbeta CDR3 rearrangement. For each sample, productive Simpson clonality was calculated by taking the square root of Simpson's diversity index across productive rearrangements. TCRdb took over this immuneACCESS table, retaining in-frame rearrangements with V and J assigned. Such tables are incomplete; in checked studies, under half of the missing clones stem from an unresolved V gene, and the remainder is unexplained. The DNA gave D and trimming, while V, J and clone size come from that table. This sample gives around 80,000 clones in total; around four fifths of them show up just once. The ten largest clonotypes hold 25% to 30% of the sample.

This entry comes from a study of blood T cell repertoires in COVID-19 (dated by TCRdb to 2020 to 2022). General notes on the study: Samples covering the acute and convalescent phases of COVID-19 were provided by collaborators in the United States, Italy and Spain. The prospective study material was composed of cDNA or gDNA derived from T cells, B-cell-depleted T cells, or PBMCs. Deeply sampled blood TCRbeta repertoires from subjects exposed to, actively infected with, or recovered from COVID-19 were included in the dataset. The repertoires were released in a freely available public database intended as a resource for research on the immune response to SARS-CoV-2. The samples were drawn from two sources: the first 160 participants of the ongoing ImmuneRACE study, and 950 to 1,500 subjects contributed by 6 global collaborators. Nearly every sample came with metadata listing a de-identified subject ID, COVID-19 status, age in years and sex. HLA class I and class II types, where available, came from metadata supplied by the sample provider rather than from assay-based typing. Beyond this particular receptor, the publication reports: Clinical and demographic metadata were provided uncurated, with the amount varying by source and participant.

Each collaborating institution followed its own protocols to collect whole blood in K2EDTA tubes. For TCRbeta analysis, collaborators shipped samples as frozen whole blood, isolated PBMCs, or DNA extracted from either of those sample types. V loses 5 bases of germline sequence and J loses 4 bases, and the interval between the two ends is 11 bases. Measured from the cysteine to the phenylalanine, the CDR3 is 13 residues long. Solely the CDR3 DNA is kept, with 39 bases framed from the first base. The germline V gene specifies MDHEN as CDR1 and SYDVKM as CDR2. The clonotype originates from a human donor in a cohort sampled during active COVID-19. The chain links TRBV28 with TRBJ1-2, with the D gene call left open. Sequenced input: peripheral blood. CDR3 loop: CASSTRQAYGYTF. The nucleotides read TGTGCCAGCAGTACCAGGCAGGCCTATGGCTACACCTTC.